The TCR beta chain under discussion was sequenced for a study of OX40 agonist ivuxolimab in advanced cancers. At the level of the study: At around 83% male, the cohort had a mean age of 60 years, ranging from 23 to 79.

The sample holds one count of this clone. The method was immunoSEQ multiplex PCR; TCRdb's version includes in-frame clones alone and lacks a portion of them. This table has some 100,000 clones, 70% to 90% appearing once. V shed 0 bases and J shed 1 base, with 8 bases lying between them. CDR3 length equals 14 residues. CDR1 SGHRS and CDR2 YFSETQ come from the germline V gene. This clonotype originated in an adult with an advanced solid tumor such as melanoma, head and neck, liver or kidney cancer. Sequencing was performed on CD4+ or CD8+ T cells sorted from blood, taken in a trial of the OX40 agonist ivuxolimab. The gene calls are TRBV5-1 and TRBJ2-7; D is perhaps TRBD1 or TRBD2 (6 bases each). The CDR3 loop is CASSLVGGSYEQYF. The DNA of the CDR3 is TGCGCCAGCAGCTTGGTAGGGGGGTCCTACGAGCAGTACTTC. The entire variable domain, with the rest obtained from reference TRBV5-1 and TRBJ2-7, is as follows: KAGVTQTPRYLIKTRGQQVTLSCSPISGHRSVSWYQQTPGQGLQFLFEYFSETQRNKGNFPGRFSGRQFSNSRSEMNVSTLELGDSALYLCASSLVGGSYEQYFGPGTRLTVT.